The TCR beta chain under discussion was sequenced for a study of identifying expanded T cells in peripheral blood. The assay was immunoSEQ multiplex PCR, and TCRdb's table has in-frame clones only and misses some. The table shows 75,000 to 100,000 clones, with about 91% occurring only once. Germline lookup yields CDR1 SGHRS and CDR2 YFSETQ. The CDR3 consists of 14 residues. V was shortened by 1 base and J by 1 base, with 5 bases between the two germline ends. Sequenced material: blood. The chain combines TRBV5-1 with TRBJ2-2; the D is unclear. This TCR derives from a person aged 18 to 70 in good health. This CDR3 is CASSLQGNTGELFF. CDR3 nucleotides: TGCGCCAGCAGCTTGCAAGGGAACACCGGGGAGCTGTTTTTT.